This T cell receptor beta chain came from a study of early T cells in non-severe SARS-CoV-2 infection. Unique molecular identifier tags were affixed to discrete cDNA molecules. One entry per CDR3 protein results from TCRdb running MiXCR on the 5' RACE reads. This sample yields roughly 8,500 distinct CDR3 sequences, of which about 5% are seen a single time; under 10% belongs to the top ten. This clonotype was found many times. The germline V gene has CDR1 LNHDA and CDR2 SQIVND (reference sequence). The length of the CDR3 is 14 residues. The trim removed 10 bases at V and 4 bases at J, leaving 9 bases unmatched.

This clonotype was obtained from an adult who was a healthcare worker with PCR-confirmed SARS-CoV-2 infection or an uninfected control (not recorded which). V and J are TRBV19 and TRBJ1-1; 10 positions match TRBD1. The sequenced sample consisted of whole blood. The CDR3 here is CAISAGTGVTEAFF. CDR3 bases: TGTGCCATTTCAGCAGGGACAGGGGTCACTGAAGCTTTCTTT. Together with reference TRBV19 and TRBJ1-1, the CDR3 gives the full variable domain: DGGITQSPKYLFRKEGQNVTLSCEQNLNHDAMYWYRQDPGQGLRLIYYSQIVNDFQKGDIAEGYSVSREKKESFPLTVTSAQKNPTAFYLCAISAGTGVTEAFFGQGTRLTVV.